These T cell receptor beta chains were read from a single sample in a study of T-cell reconstitution after alpha-beta-depleted transplantation in children. Via MiXCR, TCRdb re-called the PCR reads, giving one row per CDR3 protein. The sample comprises 100,000 to 120,000 distinct CDR3 sequences, approximately 6% of which are singletons, and approximately 25% rests with the top ten. Sequences were derived from PBMCs, mostly from graft donor cells, sampled 360 days after TCRalphabeta/CD19-depleted stem cell transplant. The receptor source for this set is a male patient between 2 and 15 years old who had a stem cell transplant for acute lymphoblastic leukemia, so the T cells may come from the graft donor. Both conserved end residues are part of each CDR3. The order of the fields is V gene, J gene, D gene, clone size, CDR3 protein, CDR3 DNA. The D gene is left open where the match is weak. Where a row states a size, it is once, few, many or the class of an expanded clone; other rows omit it.

v_gene: TRBV6-5
j_gene: TRBJ2-1
d_gene: -
abundance: many
CDR3aa: CASSPTGDEQFF
CDR3nt: TGTGCCAGCAGTCCCACTGGGGATGAGCAGTTCTTC

v_gene: TRBV4-1
j_gene: TRBJ2-2
d_gene: -
abundance: -
CDR3aa: CASSPVRFTGELFF
CDR3nt: TGCGCCAGCAGCCCTGTGAGATTCACCGGGGAGCTGTTTTTT

v_gene: TRBV4-2
j_gene: TRBJ2-1
d_gene: TRBD2
abundance: few
CDR3aa: CARSPGRGFYNEQFF
CDR3nt: TGTGCCAGGAGCCCCGGGAGGGGATTCTACAATGAGCAGTTCTTC

v_gene: TRBV7-3
j_gene: TRBJ2-1
d_gene: TRBD2
abundance: -
CDR3aa: CASSLSGGGEQFF
CDR3nt: TGTGCCAGCAGCCTCTCGGGGGGGGGTGAGCAGTTCTTC

v_gene: TRBV15
j_gene: TRBJ1-2
d_gene: -
abundance: few
CDR3aa: CATSRDSADGNYGYTF
CDR3nt: TGTGCCACCAGCAGAGATTCGGCAGACGGTAACTATGGCTACACCTTC

v_gene: TRBV6-5
j_gene: TRBJ2-3
d_gene: -
abundance: many
CDR3aa: CASSYGDTQYF
CDR3nt: TGTGCCAGCAGTTATGGAGATACGCAGTATTTT

v_gene: TRBV20-1
j_gene: TRBJ1-2
d_gene: TRBD1
abundance: few
CDR3aa: CSAHLTGVYGYTF
CDR3nt: TGCAGTGCCCACCTCACAGGGGTGTATGGCTACACCTTC

v_gene: TRBV20-1
j_gene: TRBJ2-7
d_gene: -
abundance: many
CDR3aa: CSASGENYEQYF
CDR3nt: TGCAGTGCTAGCGGGGAGAACTACGAGCAGTACTTC

v_gene: TRBV4-2
j_gene: TRBJ2-1
d_gene: TRBD2
abundance: many
CDR3aa: CASSQVPSGMVNEQFF
CDR3nt: TGTGCCAGCAGCCAAGTACCGAGCGGGATGGTCAATGAGCAGTTCTTC

v_gene: TRBV10-3
j_gene: TRBJ2-3
d_gene: TRBD1
abundance: many
CDR3aa: CAISRQGSTDTQYF
CDR3nt: TGTGCCATCAGTCGACAGGGGAGCACAGATACGCAGTATTTT

v_gene: TRBV6-5
j_gene: TRBJ2-3
d_gene: -
abundance: -
CDR3aa: CASSYGGGATQYF
CDR3nt: TGTGCCAGCAGTTACGGGGGGGGGGCCACGCAGTATTTT

v_gene: TRBV20-1
j_gene: TRBJ1-5
d_gene: -
abundance: -
CDR3aa: CSARNPGYANQPQHF
CDR3nt: TGCAGTGCTAGGAACCCAGGGTATGCCAATCAGCCCCAGCATTTT

v_gene: TRBV27
j_gene: TRBJ2-4
d_gene: TRBD1
abundance: many
CDR3aa: CASSLSTGGENIQYF
CDR3nt: TGTGCCAGCAGTCTCTCGACAGGGGGCGAAAACATTCAGTACTTC

v_gene: TRBV20-1
j_gene: TRBJ1-5
d_gene: -
abundance: -
CDR3aa: CSARDVRSSFFNQPQHF
CDR3nt: TGCAGTGCTAGAGATGTCAGGTCCTCCTTTTTCAATCAGCCCCAGCATTTT

v_gene: TRBV20-1
j_gene: TRBJ2-7
d_gene: TRBD2
abundance: -
CDR3aa: CSARTSGGGEQYF
CDR3nt: TGCAGTGCTAGGACCTCGGGGGGAGGCGAGCAGTACTTC

v_gene: TRBV9
j_gene: TRBJ2-7
d_gene: -
abundance: many
CDR3aa: CASSVNSLREQYF
CDR3nt: TGTGCCAGCAGCGTCAACAGTCTTCGAGAGCAGTACTTC

v_gene: TRBV4-2
j_gene: TRBJ2-3
d_gene: TRBD2
abundance: many
CDR3aa: CASSQDPLAGPGDTQYF
CDR3nt: TGTGCCAGCAGCCAAGATCCTCTAGCGGGGCCGGGGGATACGCAGTATTTT

v_gene: TRBV6-1
j_gene: TRBJ2-5
d_gene: -
abundance: few
CDR3aa: CASTFGPPETQYF
CDR3nt: TGTGCCAGCACCTTCGGACCTCCGGAGACCCAGTACTTC

v_gene: TRBV5-6
j_gene: TRBJ2-1
d_gene: -
abundance: many
CDR3aa: CASSPRAPSHNEQFF
CDR3nt: TGTGCCAGCAGCCCTAGGGCCCCCTCACACAATGAGCAGTTCTTC

v_gene: TRBV4-3
j_gene: TRBJ1-1
d_gene: -
abundance: -
CDR3aa: CASSQGWGNTEAFF
CDR3nt: TGCGCCAGCAGCCAGGGTTGGGGGAACACTGAAGCTTTCTTT

v_gene: TRBV4-3
j_gene: TRBJ1-4
d_gene: -
abundance: few
CDR3aa: CASSQEFRVEKLFF
CDR3nt: TGCGCCAGCAGCCAAGAATTCCGGGTTGAAAAACTGTTTTTT

v_gene: TRBV7-9
j_gene: TRBJ1-4
d_gene: TRBD1
abundance: -
CDR3aa: CASSSLWTGGTNEKLFF
CDR3nt: TGTGCCAGCAGCTCCCTTTGGACAGGGGGAACTAATGAAAAACTGTTTTTT

v_gene: TRBV24-1
j_gene: TRBJ1-5
d_gene: -
abundance: -
CDR3aa: CATTRLNQPQRF
CDR3nt: TGTGCCACCACGCGGCTTAATCAGCCCCAGCGTTTT

v_gene: TRBV7-9
j_gene: TRBJ2-5
d_gene: TRBD2
abundance: many
CDR3aa: CASRGAGEIEETQYF
CDR3nt: TGTGCCAGCAGGGGAGCGGGGGAGATTGAAGAGACCCAGTACTTC

v_gene: TRBV9
j_gene: TRBJ1-1
d_gene: -
abundance: many
CDR3aa: CASSSIRDTEAFF
CDR3nt: TGTGCCAGCAGCTCCATCCGGGACACTGAAGCTTTCTTT

v_gene: TRBV6-2/TRBV6-3
j_gene: TRBJ2-2
d_gene: TRBD2
abundance: -
CDR3aa: CASSASGTGELFF
CDR3nt: TGTGCCAGCAGTGCTAGCGGGACCGGGGAGCTGTTTTTT

v_gene: TRBV6-5
j_gene: TRBJ1-1
d_gene: -
abundance: few
CDR3aa: CASSYSPGMNTEAFF
CDR3nt: TGTGCCAGCAGTTACTCTCCGGGGATGAACACTGAAGCTTTCTTT

v_gene: TRBV5-1
j_gene: TRBJ2-7
d_gene: -
abundance: many
CDR3aa: CASSLSHGDEQYF
CDR3nt: TGCGCCAGCAGCCTGAGTCATGGGGACGAGCAGTACTTC